This T cell receptor beta chain was identified during a study of T cells after yellow fever vaccination (dated by TCRdb to between 2019 and 2020). Some background on the complete study: The SMART-Seq v4 Ultra Low Input RNA kit was used to prepare libraries from fractions with low cell numbers. Bulk TCR alpha and beta repertoires were sequenced longitudinally to track T-cell clones before and after primary and booster YFV17D yellow fever vaccination. Two healthy male donors, one aged 18 to 30 and one aged 30 to 40 years, were included in the cohort. Blood was collected at multiple timepoints before and after primary and secondary immunization, and bulk PBMC replicates and cell subsets were isolated.

This clonotype was observed at least ten times. Its target antigen remains unknown. One base away there is no much larger clone; base qualities are not given. The V end loses 1 base and the J end loses 10 bases, and a stretch of 5 bases separates them. The germline V gene specifies SGHTA as CDR1 and FQGNSA as CDR2. The CDR3 starts with the cysteine, ends with the phenylalanine, and has 12 residues. Only CDR3 DNA remains: 36 bases, in frame from the first base. The treatment or condition label, as the study defines it: live attenuated yellow fever vaccine strain. A standard Ficoll-Paque protocol was used to isolate PBMCs from peripheral blood. Dynabeads CD4 and CD8 positive selection kits were used to isolate the CD4 and CD8 T-cell fractions. TriZol was used to extract RNA from bulk PBMCs, CD4 and CD8 fractions, and dextramer-positive and dextramer-negative fractions. TCR cDNA was synthesized by 5'RACE template switching, through which a universal primer site and unique molecular identifiers were introduced. cDNA synthesis was primed from both the TCR alpha and TCR beta constant segments. Libraries were amplified in two PCR steps, with sample barcodes and sequencing adapters added in the second step. Sequencing of libraries was performed on Illumina HiSeq 2500 (2x100 bp) or NovaSeq (2x150 bp). In the original analysis: Demultiplexing of reads and collapsing into UMI consensus sequences were performed with MIGEC, and V(D)J alignment was carried out with MiXCR. Clonotypes responding to the vaccine were identified with edgeR on replicate PBMC samples, with the criteria of FDR below 0.01 and a log2 fold change above 5 up to day 15. Each bulk clonotype received a CD4 or CD8 identity based on whether the sequenced CD4 or CD8 repertoire contained that clonotype at higher abundance. TCRdb passed the public sequencing reads through fastp at Q25 and MiXCR, retaining productive beta sequences. Under each unique CDR3 protein, matching rows form one entry showing the most common genes and DNA. TCRdb's processing, not the study's, gives the V and J calls here. The sample profile shows 100,000 to 150,000 distinct CDR3 sequences; approximately 7% of them were found once. Nearly 2.5% of the sample is taken by the ten largest.

The paper as a whole reports these results and caveats: Computational filtering was required because FACS-sorted repertoires could contain abundant contaminating clonotypes from the bulk population. Compared with the primary T-cell response, the secondary T-cell response was weaker but faster, peaking on day 5 rather than day 15. A small share of clonotypes was detected in both CD4 and CD8 compartments, with the overlap likely arising from convergent recombination. Most clones expanded after primary vaccination were re-detected after the booster (almost 97% of CD4 and 88% of CD8), suggesting broad memory maintenance. Because only two donors were included in the study, the extent to which the findings can be generalized is limited.

Sequencing used CD4+ T cells sorted from PBMCs, obtained 10 days after the first yellow fever vaccination. This receptor chain uses TRBV7-2 and TRBJ1-6; the D gene cannot be resolved reliably. This TCR was recovered from a man between 18 and 29 years old who received the YFV17D yellow fever vaccine. CDR3 protein: CASSLVGSPLHF. The nucleotide sequence is TGTGCCAGCAGCTTAGTGGGGTCACCCCTCCACTTT.